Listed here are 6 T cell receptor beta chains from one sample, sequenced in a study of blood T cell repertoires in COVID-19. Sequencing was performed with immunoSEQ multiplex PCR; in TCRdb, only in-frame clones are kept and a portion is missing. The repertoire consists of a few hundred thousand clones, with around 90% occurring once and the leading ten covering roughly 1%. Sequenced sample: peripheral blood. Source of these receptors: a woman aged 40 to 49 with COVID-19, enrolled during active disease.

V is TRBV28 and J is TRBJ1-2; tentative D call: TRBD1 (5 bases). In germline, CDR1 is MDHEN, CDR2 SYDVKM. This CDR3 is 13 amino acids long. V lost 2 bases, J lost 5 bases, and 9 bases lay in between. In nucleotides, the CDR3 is TGTGCCAGCAGTTTAGGGTCAGGGTATGGCTACACCTTC. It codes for CASSLGSGYGYTF.

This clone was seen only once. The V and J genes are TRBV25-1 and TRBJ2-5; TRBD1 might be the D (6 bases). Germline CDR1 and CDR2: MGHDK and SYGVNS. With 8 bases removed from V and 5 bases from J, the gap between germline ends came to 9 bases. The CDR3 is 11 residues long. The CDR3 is CASGQYETQYF. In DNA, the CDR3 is TGTGCCAGCGGACAGTATGAGACCCAGTACTTC. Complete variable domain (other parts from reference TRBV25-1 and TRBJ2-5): EADIYQTPRYLVIGTGKKITLECSQTMGHDKMYWYQQDPGMELHLIHYSYGVNSTEKGDLSSESTVSRIRTEHFPLTLESARPSHTSQYLCASGQYETQYFGPGTRLLVL.

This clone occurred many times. In DNA form, the CDR3 reads TGTGCCAGCAGTGACTCAGCGGGGGCCACAGATACGCAGTATTTT. This translates into CASSDSAGATDTQYF. V usage is TRBV6-4 and J usage is TRBJ2-3; TRBD2 matches at 8 bases. CDR3 length equals 15 residues. Trimming at V came to 0 bases and at J to 2 bases, leaving 1 base not matched to a gene. Germline assignment: CDR1 MRHNA and CDR2 SNTAGT.

CDR3 in amino acids: CASSIGRGMNTEAFF. DNA of the CDR3: TGTGCCAGTAGTATAGGCCGAGGGATGAACACTGAAGCTTTCTTT. This rearrangement joins TRBV19 to TRBJ1-1; no definite D call. Trimming took 1 base from V and 0 from J, leaving 9 bases between them. Germline V lookup: CDR1 LNHDA, CDR2 SQIVND (reference sequence). The CDR3 totals 15 residues.

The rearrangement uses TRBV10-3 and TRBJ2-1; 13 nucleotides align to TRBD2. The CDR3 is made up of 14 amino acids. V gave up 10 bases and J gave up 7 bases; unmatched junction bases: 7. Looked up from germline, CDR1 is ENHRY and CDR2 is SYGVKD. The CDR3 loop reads CASLTSGGANEQFF. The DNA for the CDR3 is TGTGCCAGCCTAACTAGCGGGGGGGCAAATGAGCAGTTCTTC.

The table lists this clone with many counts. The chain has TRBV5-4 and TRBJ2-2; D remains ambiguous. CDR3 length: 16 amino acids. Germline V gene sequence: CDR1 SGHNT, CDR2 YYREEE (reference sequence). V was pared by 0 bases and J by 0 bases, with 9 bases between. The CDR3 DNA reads TGTGCCAGCAGCTTGGGTCCGGGTTCGAACACCGGGGAGCTGTTTTTT. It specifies CASSLGPGSNTGELFF.